One and the same sample provided the 20 T cell receptor beta chains below, sequenced in a study of regulatory T cells in long-lasting Graves disease (dated by TCRdb to the early 2020s). Library preparation employed multiplex PCR. TCRdb lists the instrument as Illumina HiSeq 4000. iRepertoire HTBI primers and Arm-PCR amplification of CDR3 regions were used to construct TCR beta libraries. Starting from the raw public reads, TCRdb applied fastp trimming at Q25, assembled clones with MiXCR and retained in-frame beta chains. Every CDR3 protein is listed once, alongside the most common genes and DNA of its rows. In all, the sample holds some 340,000 distinct CDR3 sequences, and 10% to 15% of those were seen once. Of the sample, about 19% falls within the top ten clones. The sample's time point label is to be understood as: newly diagnosed GD, antithyroid drugs for less than 3 months. For both TCR sequencing and RNA sequencing, RNA was extracted from PBMCs in TRIzol.

These data were also filed under a second study, of T cells in Graves' hyperthyroidism and ophthalmopathy.

This specimen consisted of peripheral blood mononuclear cells (PBMCs), obtained at new diagnosis, from a patient treated with antithyroid drugs. These receptors all come from a woman younger than 30 with Graves disease. Donor details come from another sample of the same person, matched by shared clones.

The table lists this clonotype with many counts. The rearrangement uses TRBV3-1 and TRBJ2-1; D might be TRBD2 (6 bases). Germline V gene data show CDR1 as LGHDT and CDR2 as YNNKEL (reference sequence). With 4 bases removed from V and 0 bases from J, the gap between germline ends came to 10 bases. The CDR3 covers 15 residues. The chain's CDR3 is CASSPGLNSYNEQFF. Written as DNA, the CDR3 is TGTGCCAGCAGCCCGGGACTCAACTCCTACAATGAGCAGTTCTTC.

This clonotype was counted ten times or more. V and J are TRBV2 and TRBJ1-2, with D tentatively TRBD1 (5 bases). The CDR3 contains 15 residues. V was pared by 2 bases and J by 2 bases, with 12 bases between. Per the germline V gene, CDR1 is SNHLY and CDR2 is FYNNEI. The DNA of the CDR3 is TGTGCCAGCAGTGAATTTGCAGGGACCAACTATGGCTACACCTTC. Its translation is CASSEFAGTNYGYTF.

This clonotype was picked up many times. The chain joins TRBV12-3 or TRBV12-4 to TRBJ2-1, with D uncertain. The CDR3 totals 13 residues. The V and J ends lost 3 bases and 3 bases respectively, with 6 bases between them. CDR3 sequence (DNA): TGTGCCAGCAGTTTGGATTTCTACAATGAGCAGTTCTTC. Translated, it gives CASSLDFYNEQFF.

At least ten counts were recorded for this clonotype. The chain has TRBV3-1 and TRBJ2-5, with a weak D call TRBD2 (5 bases). CDR1 LGHDT and CDR2 YNNKEL come from the germline V gene (reference sequence). CDR3 size: 15 residues. Between the trimmed V and J ends, which lost 6 bases and 5 bases, there was a span of 19 bases. CDR3 coding DNA: TGTGCCAGCAGACCGCTCTGGGGAGAGGAGGAGACCCAGTACTTC. Its protein is CASRPLWGEEETQYF.

A few counts support this clonotype. One junction end disagrees with the germline gene, perhaps due to a read error. The J gene is TRBJ2-3, the V gene TRBV7-9, with D perhaps TRBD1 (5 bases). The CDR3 is 13 amino acids. The germline CDR1 and CDR2 sequences are SEHNR and FQNEAQ (reference sequence). CDR3 in amino acids: CASSFTGTGTQYF. The CDR3 DNA reads TGTGCCAGCAGCTTTACAGGAACAGGTACGCAGTATTTT.

This clonotype was counted many times. V is TRBV11-1 and J is TRBJ2-3, with D perhaps matching TRBD2 (6 bases). The CDR3 sequence is 15 residues long. The germline V gene has CDR1 SGHAT and CDR2 FQDESV (reference sequence). V lost 2 bases to trimming and J lost 4 bases, with 13 bases between them. In nucleotides, the CDR3 is TGTGCCAGCAGCTTACTTACGCCGGGGGCAGATACGCAGTATTTT. This sequence encodes CASSLLTPGADTQYF. The whole variable domain, filled in from reference TRBV11-1 and TRBJ2-3, reads EAEVAQSPRYKITEKSQAVAFWCDPISGHATLYWYRQILGQGPELLVQFQDESVVDDSQLPKDRFSAERLKGVDSTLKIQPAELGDSAMYLCASSLLTPGADTQYFGPGTRLTVL.

This clonotype was counted ten times or more. The chain combines TRBV20-1 with TRBJ2-2; 9 nucleotides align to TRBD2. J gave up 5 bases and V 6 bases, and 4 bases lay outside the gene matches. Germline V lookup: CDR1 DFQATT, CDR2 SNEGSKA (reference sequence). The CDR3 covers 13 residues. The CDR3 region is CSAASGKTGELFF. The CDR3 nucleotides are TGCAGTGCGGCTAGCGGGAAAACCGGGGAGCTGTTTTTT.

This clonotype showed up many times. This chain links TRBV6-2 or TRBV6-3 with TRBJ1-1; D ambiguous. This CDR3 has 14 amino acids. Trimming left V 5 bases short and J 1 base short, with 11 bases between. Germline V gene data show CDR1 as MNHEY and CDR2 as SVGEGT. CDR3 residues: CASSPYRGNTEAFF. The CDR3 DNA reads as TGTGCCAGCAGTCCCTATCGGGGGAACACTGAAGCTTTCTTT.

In this sample, this clonotype turned up many times. The chain employs TRBV20-1 and TRBJ1-1; TRBD1 is a possible D gene (5 bases). V shed 6 bases and J shed 0 bases, with 11 bases lying between them. The CDR3 spans 13 residues. CDR1 is DFQATT, CDR2 SNEGSKA, per germline (reference sequence). The CDR3: CSAPRTLNTEAFF. The CDR3 coding sequence is TGCAGTGCCCCGAGGACACTGAACACTGAAGCTTTCTTT.

This clonotype was seen ten or more times. The chain has TRBV7-9 and TRBJ1-2; D is perhaps TRBD1 (5 bases). Germline CDR1 and CDR2: SEHNR and FQNEAQ (reference sequence). The V end was cut by 3 bases, the J end by 6 bases, with 20 bases between. The CDR3 is 16 residues long. The CDR3 is CASSFRGNLEYDGYTF. The DNA of the CDR3 is TGTGCCAGCAGCTTTAGGGGCAATTTAGAGTATGATGGCTACACCTTC. The complete variable domain, with remaining parts taken from reference TRBV7-9 and TRBJ1-2, reads DTGVSQNPRHKITKRGQNVTFRCDPISEHNRLYWYRQTLGQGPEFLTYFQNEAQLEKSRLLSDRFSAERPKGSFSTLEIQRTEQGDSAMYLCASSFRGNLEYDGYTFGSGTRLTVV.

This clonotype has more than one count but fewer than ten. A read error may explain this, as a much larger clone is one base away. The chain carries TRBV7-9 and TRBJ1-1; TRBD1 might be the D (5 bases). The germline CDR1 and CDR2 sequences are SEHNR and FQNEAQ (reference sequence). CDR3 size: 13 residues. CDR3 bases: TGTGCCAGCAGCCTGGTCATGGACACTGAAGCTTCCTTT. Translating it yields CASSLVMDTEASF.

This clonotype was detected ten times or more. This chain uses TRBV2 with TRBJ1-3; D unresolved. V was clipped by 4 bases and J by 0 bases, with 13 bases between them. Per germline, CDR1 SNHLY and CDR2 FYNNEI. The CDR3 extends over 16 amino acids. CDR3: CASSGGTAISGNTIYF. CDR3 DNA sequence: TGTGCCAGCAGTGGCGGCACGGCGATCTCTGGAAACACCATATATTTT.

This clonotype appeared many times. This chain links TRBV29-1 with TRBJ2-7; 8 positions match TRBD2. With 6 bases clipped from V and 2 bases from J, the junction kept 9 bases outside the gene matches. Germline V gene data show CDR1 as SQVTM and CDR2 as ANQGSEA. The CDR3 is 14 residues long. Here the CDR3 DNA reads TGCAGCGTCCCCGGACTAGCTGATACCTACGAGCAGTACTTC. Its translation is CSVPGLADTYEQYF.

J is TRBJ1-1 and V is TRBV4-1; perhaps TRBD1 as D (6 bases). V lost 4 bases to trimming and J lost 0 bases, with 18 bases between them. The germline V gene has CDR1 MGHRA and CDR2 YSYEKL. The CDR3 runs to 17 residues. CDR3 residues: CASSPQGQPSVNTEAFF. CDR3 DNA sequence: TGCGCCAGCAGCCCACAAGGACAGCCGTCAGTGAACACTGAAGCTTTCTTT.

The sample holds a few counts of this clonotype. The genes are TRBV7-8 and TRBJ1-1; D unresolved. Trimming removed 6 bases from V and 11 bases from J, with 16 bases in between. The CDR3 contains 12 residues. CDR1 is SGHVS, CDR2 FQNEAQ, per germline. Here the CDR3 reads CASRNQRERAFF. The CDR3 bases are TGTGCCAGCAGGAACCAGAGGGAGAGGGCTTTCTTT.

Only a few counts were recorded for this clonotype. This chain joins TRBV10-3 and TRBJ2-1, with 11 bases matching TRBD2. The V segment lost 5 bases and the J segment 5 bases; nucleotides outside the gene matches: 5. CDR1 and CDR2 from the germline V gene are ENHRY and SYGVKD. The CDR3 is made up of 15 amino acids. The CDR3 region has the DNA TGTGCCATCAGTAAACCGGGACTAGCGGACAATGAGCAGTTCTTC. It translates to CAISKPGLADNEQFF.

This clonotype was seen only a few times. J is TRBJ2-7 and V is TRBV19; 10 nucleotides agree with TRBD2. CDR3 length equals 14 residues. Per germline, CDR1 LNHDA and CDR2 SQIVND (reference sequence). J was trimmed by 2 bases and V by 8 bases; bases with no gene match: 6. The CDR3, as DNA: TGTGCCAGTGCTAGCGGGAGAGGGGCCTACGAGCAGTACTTC. Translation: CASASGRGAYEQYF.

In this sample, this clonotype turned up a few times. The CDR3 loop is CASSLQGLPEAFF. The CDR3 bases are TGTGCCAGCAGCCTACAGGGGCTACCGGAAGCTTTCTTT. This chain joins TRBV6-1 and TRBJ1-1, with TRBD1 matching 7 bases. The germline gives CDR1 MNHNS, CDR2 SASEGT. The CDR3 is 13 residues long. Trimming cost V 6 bases and J 8 bases; bases outside gene matches: 9.

This clonotype was picked up many times. V usage is TRBV28 and J usage is TRBJ2-5; D is undetermined. Trimming stripped 6 bases from V and 5 bases from J, with 13 bases between. The CDR3 has 13 amino acids. The germline V gene has CDR1 MDHEN and CDR2 SYDVKM. The CDR3 nucleotides read TGTGCCAGCAGCCCCGCTTGGTCGGAGACCCAGTACTTC. Translating gives CASSPAWSETQYF.

The V gene is TRBV4-2, the J gene TRBJ1-4; D not certain. V lost 4 bases to trimming and J lost 3 bases, with 0 bases between them. The CDR3 is 11 amino acids. Germline V gene lookup returns CDR1 LGHNA and CDR2 YNFKEQ. DNA for the CDR3: TGTGCCAGCAGCCCTAATGAAAAACTGTTTTTT. Translating gives CASSPNEKLFF.